Listed here are 21 T cell receptor beta chains from one sample, sequenced in a study of cytomegalovirus exposure and HLA in healthy donors. TCRdb's table, derived via immunoSEQ multiplex PCR, lists solely in-frame clones and lacks some. The sample lists approximately 98,000 clones; approximately 85% were seen once. The sample was PBMCs. The source of these receptors is a young woman in good health and CMV-seronegative.

This chain links TRBV5-1 with TRBJ2-7; no clear D. V was pared by 5 bases and J by 0 bases, with 9 bases between. Germline V gene lookup returns CDR1 SGHRS and CDR2 YFSETQ. The length of the CDR3 is 13 residues. DNA of the CDR3: TGCGCCAGCAGATCACAGAGCTCCTACGAGCAGTACTTC. Its translation: CASRSQSSYEQYF.

The chain couples TRBV14 to TRBJ2-2; 8 bases map to TRBD2. The trim removed 6 bases at V and 0 bases at J, leaving 9 bases unmatched. The germline gives CDR1 SGHDN, CDR2 FVKESK. The CDR3 covers 17 residues. CDR3 coding DNA: TGTGCCAGCAGTCCGTGGCGGGGGGCGACGAACACCGGGGAGCTGTTTTTT. Its translation is CASSPWRGATNTGELFF. Based on the CDR3 plus reference TRBV14 and TRBJ2-2, the full variable domain is EAGVTQFPSHSVIEKGQTVTLRCDPISGHDNLYWYRRVMGKEIKFLLHFVKESKQDESGMPNNRFLAERTGGTYSTLKVQPAELEDSGVYFCASSPWRGATNTGELFFGEGSRLTVL.

This rearrangement joins TRBV2 to TRBJ1-1, with TRBD1 identical over 9 bases. Germline loops: CDR1 SNHLY, CDR2 FYNNEI. The CDR3 is 14 residues long. The V segment lost 0 bases and the J segment 12 bases; nucleotides outside the gene matches: 8. CDR3 bases: TGTGCCAGCAGTGAAGCATGGGGACAGGGTCGAACTTTCTTT. As protein: CASSEAWGQGRTFF.

This clone appeared once. This chain uses TRBV5-6 with TRBJ2-5; D is undetermined. The CDR3 is 19 amino acids. Germline CDR1 is SGHDT and CDR2 is YYEEEE. Trimming cost V 0 bases and J 2 bases, with 23 bases left between them. This CDR3 reads CASSLEVSRLIDYQETQYF. The CDR3 region has the DNA TGTGCCAGCAGCTTGGAAGTCTCACGGTTAATAGATTATCAAGAGACCCAGTACTTC.

V usage is TRBV19 and J usage is TRBJ1-4; D is unclear. V lost 2 bases to trimming and J lost 3 bases, with 13 bases between them. Germline-derived CDR1 and CDR2 are LNHDA and SQIVND (reference sequence). The CDR3 spans 16 residues. CDR3 amino acids: CASSIRGGYANEKLFF. The CDR3 coding sequence is TGTGCCAGTAGTATAAGAGGCGGATACGCTAATGAAAAACTGTTTTTT.

V usage is TRBV30 and J usage is TRBJ1-1; 7 nucleotides line up with TRBD1. Germline V gene sequence: CDR1 GTSNPN, CDR2 SVGIG (reference sequence). Trimming cost V 5 bases and J 4 bases; bases outside gene matches: 7. The CDR3 is 13 amino acids. CDR3 residues: CAWATGLSTEAFF. In DNA form, the CDR3 reads TGTGCCTGGGCGACAGGGTTGAGCACTGAAGCTTTCTTT.

This rearrangement joins TRBV7-2 to TRBJ2-6, with a weak D call TRBD2 (6 bases). The germline V and J ends were trimmed by 4 bases and 2 bases, with 12 bases remaining between them. Germline CDR1 and CDR2: SGHTA and FQGNSA. CDR3 length equals 16 residues. The CDR3: CASSSLGGAGANVLTF. The CDR3, as DNA: TGTGCCAGCAGCTCGTTGGGGGGTGCTGGGGCCAACGTCCTGACTTTC.

The chain couples TRBV28 to TRBJ1-1, with no clear D. From germline, CDR1 is MDHEN and CDR2 SYDVKM. V was pared by 6 bases and J by 1 base, with 3 bases between. The CDR3 has 11 amino acids. The CDR3 sequence is CASSWNTEAFF. The CDR3 DNA reads as TGTGCCAGCAGCTGGAACACTGAAGCTTTCTTT.

The CDR3 bases are TGTGCCAGCAGCTCGGACGGACTAGCGGGGTTCCTACAAGAGACCCAGTACTTC. Its translation is CASSSDGLAGFLQETQYF. The gene calls are TRBV7-2 and TRBJ2-5, with 12 positions matching TRBD2. V gave up 4 bases and J gave up 2 bases; unmatched junction bases: 11. Germline values: CDR1 SGHTA, CDR2 FQGNSA. The CDR3 length is 18 residues.

The J gene is TRBJ2-7, the V gene TRBV2, with 9 positions matching TRBD1. Trimming cost V 7 bases and J 4 bases; bases outside gene matches: 5. The germline gives CDR1 SNHLY, CDR2 FYNNEI. This CDR3 spans 13 amino acids. In nucleotides, the CDR3 is TGTGCCAGCACTAGGACAGGGGATTACGAGCAGTACTTC. This encodes CASTRTGDYEQYF.

The gene calls are TRBV7-6 and TRBJ2-1; 8 positions agree with TRBD2. This CDR3 is 14 amino acids long. With 8 bases clipped from V and 7 bases from J, the junction kept 10 bases outside the gene matches. CDR1 is SGHVS, CDR2 FNYEAQ, per germline. The CDR3 region is CASAPIGGGNEQFF. The CDR3 DNA sequence: TGTGCCAGCGCCCCTATCGGGGGGGGGAATGAGCAGTTCTTC.

The chain couples TRBV2 to TRBJ2-3; D is uncertain. The CDR3 runs to 14 residues. Germline-derived CDR1 and CDR2 are SNHLY and FYNNEI. The V end lost 7 bases, the J end lost 3 bases, and 14 bases lay between the germline ends. CDR3 protein: CASIGESATDTQYF. The CDR3 DNA follows: TGTGCCAGCATCGGAGAGTCGGCTACAGATACGCAGTATTTT.

The chain couples TRBV4-1 to TRBJ1-4; no reliable D call. Per the germline V gene, CDR1 is MGHRA and CDR2 is YSYEKL. V lost 1 base, J lost 0 bases, and 9 bases lay in between. The CDR3 has 16 residues. CDR3 sequence reads: CASSQVHTATNEKLFF. The CDR3 DNA is TGCGCCAGCAGCCAAGTACATACAGCAACTAATGAAAAACTGTTTTTT.

This clone was found once. V usage is TRBV30 and J usage is TRBJ1-1; D not certain. The CDR3 loop spans 11 amino acids. V lost 1 base and J lost 8, with 8 bases in between. CDR1 GTSNPN and CDR2 SVGIG come from the germline V gene (reference sequence). CDR3 in DNA: TGTGCCTGGAGTGGGGAGGGAGAAGCTTTCTTT. This translates into CAWSGEGEAFF.

J is TRBJ2-7 and V is TRBV2, with a weak D call TRBD1 (6 bases). The CDR3 is made up of 15 amino acids. Deletions cut 3 bases from V and 3 bases from J, with 15 bases between. From germline, CDR1 is SNHLY and CDR2 FYNNEI. CDR3 DNA sequence: TGTGCCAGCAGTGAGTGGGCAGGGGTTTACTACGAGCAGTACTTC. Its protein product is CASSEWAGVYYEQYF.

The V gene is TRBV9, the J gene TRBJ2-2, with D perhaps matching TRBD1 (6 bases). CDR1 is SGDLS, CDR2 YYNGEE, per germline. Trimming took 0 bases from V and 1 from J, leaving 7 bases between them. The CDR3 sequence is 15 residues long. Here the CDR3 DNA reads TGTGCCAGCAGCGTAGGGACAGAGAACACCGGGGAGCTGTTTTTT. The encoded protein is CASSVGTENTGELFF. The full variable domain, completed using reference TRBV9 and TRBJ2-2, is DSGVTQTPKHLITATGQRVTLRCSPRSGDLSVYWYQQSLDQGLQFLIQYYNGEERAKGNILERFSAQQFPDLHSELNLSSLELGDSALYFCASSVGTENTGELFFGEGSRLTVL.

This rearrangement joins TRBV6-6 to TRBJ2-5; 11 nucleotides align to TRBD2. This CDR3 is built from 15 residues. Germline V CDR1 and CDR2: MNHNY, SVGAGI (reference sequence). Losses at the gene ends were 5 bases for V and 0 bases for J; bases not matched to a gene: 2. CDR3 nucleotide sequence: TGTGCCAGCAGTGCTAGCGGGGGGTACCAAGAGACCCAGTACTTC. As protein: CASSASGGYQETQYF.

The rearrangement links TRBV7-9 to TRBJ1-1, with 10 bases matching TRBD1. The trim removed 5 bases at V and 4 bases at J, leaving 4 bases unmatched. The CDR3 has 14 residues. Germline-derived CDR1 and CDR2 are SEHNR and FQNEAQ (reference sequence). CDR3 residues: CASSMGQGSTEAFF. As DNA, the CDR3 is TGTGCCAGCAGCATGGGACAGGGGTCCACTGAAGCTTTCTTT.

In its sample, this clone was seen once. V usage is TRBV11-2 and J usage is TRBJ1-1; 9 bases map to TRBD1. The V segment lost 1 base and the J segment 6 bases; nucleotides outside the gene matches: 6. The CDR3 has 15 residues. CDR1 and CDR2 from the germline V gene are SGHAT and FQNNGV. This CDR3 reads CASSLGDRELAEAFF. The CDR3 DNA is TGTGCCAGCAGCTTAGGGGACAGGGAATTGGCTGAAGCTTTCTTT.

The genes are TRBV4-1 and TRBJ2-3; TRBD1 agrees at 9 bases. From germline, CDR1 is MGHRA and CDR2 YSYEKL. Trimming took 6 bases from V and 3 from J; bases not matched to a gene: 10. This CDR3 contains 16 residues. The CDR3: CASSINRGLGTDTQYF. The CDR3 coding sequence is TGCGCCAGCAGTATAAACAGGGGGCTTGGTACAGATACGCAGTATTTT.

This sequence joins TRBV28 and TRBJ1-2; D unclear. CDR3 length: 16 amino acids. Trimming removed 3 bases at V and 0 bases at J, with 14 bases between. Germline V gene data show CDR1 as MDHEN and CDR2 as SYDVKM. As DNA, the CDR3 is TGTGCCAGCAGTTTGTCCCCACGGGAAGCTAACTATGGCTACACCTTC. It is translated as CASSLSPREANYGYTF.